The 22 T cell receptor beta chains below were found in one sample sequenced in a study of blood T cell repertoires in COVID-19. Profiled with immunoSEQ multiplex PCR; TCRdb holds only in-frame clones, not every one. This table holds a few hundred thousand clones, roughly 80% found once. Specimen: PBMCs or T cells enriched from blood (not recorded which). These receptors were collected from a middle-aged man who had recovered from COVID-19.

The chain joins TRBV7-9 to TRBJ2-7; D may be TRBD1 (6 bases). Germline V gene data show CDR1 as SEHNR and CDR2 as FQNEAQ (reference sequence). The CDR3 is 13 amino acids. Between the trimmed V and J ends, which lost 6 bases and 5 bases, there was a span of 14 bases. CDR3 bases: TGTGCCAGCAGGGAGACAGGATCGGACGAGCAGTACTTC. It translates to CASRETGSDEQYF.

The DNA for the CDR3 is TGTGCCAGCAGTCCCGGGACAGCCAACTATGGCTACACCTTC. It translates to CASSPGTANYGYTF. V usage is TRBV5-5 and J usage is TRBJ1-2, with 7 bases that match TRBD1. From germline, CDR1 is SGHKS and CDR2 YYEKEE (reference sequence). V shed 5 bases, J shed 2 bases, and the junction held 6 bases outside the gene matches. The length of the CDR3 is 14 residues.

The rearrangement links TRBV19 to TRBJ1-2, with D maybe TRBD1 (6 bases). Germline assignment: CDR1 LNHDA and CDR2 SQIVND (reference sequence). Deletions cut 8 bases from V and 5 bases from J, with 12 bases between. This CDR3 has 12 residues. CDR3 nucleotide sequence: TGTGCCAGTGACAAAGGGGGATATGGCTACACCTTC. Encoded protein: CASDKGGYGYTF.

CDR3: CASSGFGGGARYEQYF. CDR3 DNA sequence: TGTGCCAGCAGTGGTTTTGGCGGCGGGGCGAGGTACGAGCAGTACTTC. V usage is TRBV6-1 and J usage is TRBJ2-7; perhaps TRBD2 as D (6 bases). Per germline, CDR1 MNHNS and CDR2 SASEGT. The V end lost 4 bases, the J end lost 4 bases, and 20 bases lay between the germline ends. This CDR3 is 16 amino acids long.

This clone was recorded a few times. V and J are TRBV4-1 and TRBJ2-2; 8 nucleotides agree with TRBD2. This CDR3 is built from 15 residues. The junction had 6 bases not matched to a gene; V was cut back by 4 bases and J by 5 bases. The germline V gene has CDR1 MGHRA and CDR2 YSYEKL. The CDR3 is CASSPGGGQTGELFF. Written as DNA, the CDR3 is TGCGCCAGCAGCCCCGGGGGGGGGCAAACCGGGGAGCTGTTTTTT.

The chain recombines TRBV6-1 with TRBJ1-3; possibly TRBD1 for D (5 bases). The CDR3 totals 14 residues. Trimming cost V 3 bases and J 3 bases, with 9 bases left between them. The germline CDR1 and CDR2 sequences are MNHNS and SASEGT. The CDR3 region has the DNA TGTGCCAGCAGTGATAGGGGTTTTGGAAACACCATATATTTT. It encodes CASSDRGFGNTIYF.

In DNA, the CDR3 is TGTGCCAGCAGTTACCCAGGGCACAATGGCTACACCTTC. This encodes CASSYPGHNGYTF. This rearrangement joins TRBV6-5 to TRBJ1-2; maybe TRBD1 (5 bases). Trimming took off 2 bases at V and 6 bases at J, with 10 bases between the two ends. From germline, CDR1 is MNHEY and CDR2 SVGAGI. The CDR3 is 13 residues long.

The chain has TRBV7-2 and TRBJ1-1; the D is unclear. There are 15 residues in the CDR3. V lost 1 base to trimming and J lost 2 bases, with 11 bases between them. The germline CDR1 and CDR2 sequences are SGHTA and FQGNSA. The CDR3 DNA reads TGTGCCAGCAGCTTAGTGTTCCCCTATAACACTGAAGCTTTCTTT. It yields the protein CASSLVFPYNTEAFF.

This chain joins TRBV4-1 and TRBJ1-4; D gene uncertain. Germline V gives CDR1 MGHRA, CDR2 YSYEKL. This CDR3 is built from 15 residues. V was trimmed by 1 base and J by 3 bases, leaving 9 bases between them. The CDR3 region is CASSQGSWSNEKLFF. DNA for the CDR3: TGCGCCAGCAGCCAAGGTAGTTGGTCTAATGAAAAACTGTTTTTT.

This clone has a count of ten or more. The chain has TRBV27 and TRBJ2-7; 13 bases map to TRBD2. From germline, CDR1 is MNHEY and CDR2 SMNVEV (reference sequence). V trimming: 5 bases; J trimming: 0 bases; junction bases outside the gene matches: 7. The CDR3 runs to 17 residues. The chain's CDR3 is CASSPFGLAGASYEQYF. DNA of the CDR3: TGTGCCAGCAGTCCATTCGGACTAGCGGGAGCCTCCTACGAGCAGTACTTC.

The chain links TRBV4-2 to TRBJ2-5; D is ambiguous. The CDR3 totals 15 residues. V was clipped by 1 base and J by 0 bases, with 9 bases between them. Germline CDR1 reads LGHNA; CDR2 reads YNFKEQ. The CDR3 DNA reads TGTGCCAGCAGCCAAGGGGTAGCCGACCAAGAGACCCAGTACTTC. It codes for CASSQGVADQETQYF.

As DNA, the CDR3 is TGTGCCAGCAGCCCGAATATCGGGACAGGGGGCTTATACGAGCAGTACTTC. Translated, it gives CASSPNIGTGGLYEQYF. V and J are TRBV5-4 and TRBJ2-7; 12 nucleotides align to TRBD1. V lost 4 bases to trimming and J lost 4 bases; unmatched junction nucleotides: 12. CDR3 length: 17 amino acids. In germline, CDR1 is SGHNT, CDR2 YYREEE (reference sequence).

The J gene is TRBJ2-2, the V gene TRBV11-3; D is uncertain. The V and J ends lost 5 bases and 1 base respectively, with 8 bases between them. CDR1 SGHNT and CDR2 YENEEA come from the germline V gene. The CDR3 is made up of 14 amino acids. As DNA, the CDR3 is TGTGCCAGCAGCCTCCAGTGGAACACCGGGGAGCTGTTTTTT. Translated, it gives CASSLQWNTGELFF.

The V call is TRBV18, the J call TRBJ2-1; 7 bases line up with TRBD2. Per germline, CDR1 KGHSH and CDR2 LQKENI. V gave up 4 bases and J gave up 1 base; unmatched junction bases: 1. The CDR3 contains 14 residues. As DNA, the CDR3 is TGTGCCAGCTCACTGGGGGGGTCCTACAATGAGCAGTTCTTC. Translating gives CASSLGGSYNEQFF.

The chain uses TRBV30 and TRBJ2-1; D possibly corresponds to TRBD1 (5 bases). Germline V gene sequence: CDR1 GTSNPN, CDR2 SVGIG (reference sequence). The CDR3 has 14 residues. This CDR3 is CAFTGGWKGNEQFF. DNA for the CDR3: TGTGCGTTCACAGGTGGGTGGAAGGGGAATGAGCAGTTCTTC.

The V and J genes are TRBV7-3 and TRBJ2-3, with 8 bases matching TRBD2. The CDR3 is 16 residues long. V lost 1 base to trimming and J lost 5 bases; unmatched junction nucleotides: 8. Germline CDR1 is SGHTA and CDR2 is FQGTGA. The CDR3 sequence: CASSLRGGRNGDTQYF. In DNA form, the CDR3 reads TGTGCCAGCAGCTTAAGGGGCGGGAGGAATGGAGATACGCAGTATTTT.

This clone turned up a few times. The rearrangement uses TRBV28 and TRBJ2-3, with 11 bases aligning to TRBD2. J lost 3 bases, V lost 3 bases, and 5 bases had no gene match. This CDR3 has 16 residues. CDR1 is MDHEN, CDR2 SYDVKM, per germline. CDR3 coding DNA: TGTGCCAGCAGTTTTAGCGGGAGGGGACGGACAGATACGCAGTATTTT. Translation: CASSFSGRGRTDTQYF.

The V and J genes are TRBV11-2 and TRBJ2-1, with TRBD2 as a possible D gene (5 bases). CDR3 size: 15 residues. Germline CDR1 and CDR2: SGHAT and FQNNGV. The germline V and J ends were trimmed by 1 base and 0 bases, with 7 bases remaining between them. DNA for the CDR3: TGTGCCAGCAGCTTAGTGGGGAGCTCCTACAATGAGCAGTTCTTC. As protein: CASSLVGSSYNEQFF.

V gene TRBV2 combines with J gene TRBJ1-2, with a weak D call TRBD1 (5 bases). Trimming cost V 6 bases and J 0 bases, with 11 bases left between them. The CDR3 spans 14 residues. Germline-derived CDR1 and CDR2 are SNHLY and FYNNEI. In DNA form, the CDR3 reads TGTGCCAGCAGCCCAGGGCCTCCTAACTATGGCTACACCTTC. It codes for CASSPGPPNYGYTF.

This chain uses TRBV29-1 with TRBJ2-5; weak D call: TRBD1 (6 bases). Trimming cost V 3 bases and J 2 bases, with 13 bases left between them. Germline CDR1 SQVTM, CDR2 ANQGSEA. The CDR3 is 14 residues long. In DNA, the CDR3 is TGCAGCGTTGACGATACAGGGCAACAAGAGACCCAGTACTTC. Amino acid sequence: CSVDDTGQQETQYF.

V and J are TRBV6-5 and TRBJ2-7; 8 bases fit TRBD2. Germline V gene sequence: CDR1 MNHEY, CDR2 SVGAGI. The CDR3 is 12 residues long. V dropped 4 bases and J dropped 6; count of bases not matched to a gene: 2. As DNA, the CDR3 is TGTGCCAGCAGTTCGGGGGGGCCCGAGCAGTACTTC. This gives the protein CASSSGGPEQYF.

The chain's CDR3 is CSARDSGYEQYF. In nucleotides, the CDR3 is TGCAGCGCACGGGACTCGGGGTACGAGCAGTACTTC. The V call is TRBV29-1, the J call TRBJ2-7, with a tentative D call TRBD2 (6 bases). Looked up from germline, CDR1 is SQVTM and CDR2 is ANQGSEA. V was clipped by 7 bases and J by 4 bases, with 14 bases between them. CDR3 length equals 12 residues.